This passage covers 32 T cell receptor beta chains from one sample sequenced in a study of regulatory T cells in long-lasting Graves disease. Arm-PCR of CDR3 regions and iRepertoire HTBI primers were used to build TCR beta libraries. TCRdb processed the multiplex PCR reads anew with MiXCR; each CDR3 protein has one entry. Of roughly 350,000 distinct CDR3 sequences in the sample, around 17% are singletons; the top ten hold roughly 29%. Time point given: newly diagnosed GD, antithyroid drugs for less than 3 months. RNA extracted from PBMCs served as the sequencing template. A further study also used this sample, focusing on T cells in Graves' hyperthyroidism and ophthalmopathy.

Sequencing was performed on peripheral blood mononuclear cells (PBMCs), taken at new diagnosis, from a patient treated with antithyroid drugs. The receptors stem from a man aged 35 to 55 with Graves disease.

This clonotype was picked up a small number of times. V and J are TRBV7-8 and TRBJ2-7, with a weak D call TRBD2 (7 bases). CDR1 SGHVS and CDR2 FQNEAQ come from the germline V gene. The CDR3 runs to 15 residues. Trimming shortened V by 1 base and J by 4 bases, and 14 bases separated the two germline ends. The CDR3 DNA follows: TGTGCCAGCAGCTTAGTAGGGGGGGGAAGGTACGAGCAGTACTTC. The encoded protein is CASSLVGGGRYEQYF.

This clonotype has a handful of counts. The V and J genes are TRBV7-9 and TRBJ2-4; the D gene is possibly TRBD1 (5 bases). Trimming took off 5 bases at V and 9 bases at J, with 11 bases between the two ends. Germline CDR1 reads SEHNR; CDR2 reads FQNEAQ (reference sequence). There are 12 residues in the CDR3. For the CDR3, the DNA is TGTGCCAGCAGCGACACAGGTGTCATTCAGTACTTC. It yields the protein CASSDTGVIQYF. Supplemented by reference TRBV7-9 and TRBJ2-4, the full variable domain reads DTGVSQNPRHKITKRGQNVTFRCDPISEHNRLYWYRQTLGQGPEFLTYFQNEAQLEKSRLLSDRFSAERPKGSFSTLEIQRTEQGDSAMYLCASSDTGVIQYFGAGTRLSVL.

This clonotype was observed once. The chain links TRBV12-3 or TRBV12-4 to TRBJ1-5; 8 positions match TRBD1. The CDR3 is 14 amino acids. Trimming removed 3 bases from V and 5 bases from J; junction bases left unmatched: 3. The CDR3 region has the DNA TGTGCCAGCAGTTTCCAACAGGGGGATCAGCCCCAGCATTTT. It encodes CASSFQQGDQPQHF.

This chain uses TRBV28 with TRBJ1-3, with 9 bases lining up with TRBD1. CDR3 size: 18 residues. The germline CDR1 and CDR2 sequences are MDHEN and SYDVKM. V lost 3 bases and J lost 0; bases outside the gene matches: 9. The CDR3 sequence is CASSLGTGIVNSGNTIYF. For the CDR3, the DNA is TGTGCCAGCAGTTTGGGGACAGGGATAGTTAACTCTGGAAACACCATATATTTT.

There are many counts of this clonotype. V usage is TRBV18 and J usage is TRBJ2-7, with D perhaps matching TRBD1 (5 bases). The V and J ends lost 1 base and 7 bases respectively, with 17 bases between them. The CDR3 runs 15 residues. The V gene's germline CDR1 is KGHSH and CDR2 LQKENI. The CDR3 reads CASSPRFQGRLEQYF. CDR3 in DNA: TGTGCCAGCTCACCACGTTTCCAGGGCCGTCTGGAGCAGTACTTC. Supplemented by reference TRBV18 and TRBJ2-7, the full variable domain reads NAGVMQNPRHLVRRRGQEARLRCSPMKGHSHVYWYRQLPEEGLKFMVYLQKENIIDESGMPKERFSAEFPKEGPSILRIQQVVRGDSAAYFCASSPRFQGRLEQYFGPGTRLTVT.

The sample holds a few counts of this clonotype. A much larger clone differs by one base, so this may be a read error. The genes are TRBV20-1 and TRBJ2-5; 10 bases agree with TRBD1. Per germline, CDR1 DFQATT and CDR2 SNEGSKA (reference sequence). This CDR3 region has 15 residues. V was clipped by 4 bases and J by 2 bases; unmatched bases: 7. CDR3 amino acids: CSANDRDRGQETQYF. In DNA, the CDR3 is TGCAGTGCTAACGACCGGGACAGGGGACAAGAGACCCAGTACTTC.

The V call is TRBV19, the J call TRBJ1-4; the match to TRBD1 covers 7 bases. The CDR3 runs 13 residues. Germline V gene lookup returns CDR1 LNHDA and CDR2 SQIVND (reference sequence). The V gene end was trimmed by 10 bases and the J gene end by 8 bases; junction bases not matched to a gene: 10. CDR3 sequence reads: CATNRQGGEKLFF. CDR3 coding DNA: TGTGCCACCAATCGACAGGGAGGCGAAAAACTGTTTTTT. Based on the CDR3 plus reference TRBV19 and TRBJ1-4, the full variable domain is DGGITQSPKYLFRKEGQNVTLSCEQNLNHDAMYWYRQDPGQGLRLIYYSQIVNDFQKGDIAEGYSVSREKKESFPLTVTSAQKNPTAFYLCATNRQGGEKLFFGSGTQLSVL.

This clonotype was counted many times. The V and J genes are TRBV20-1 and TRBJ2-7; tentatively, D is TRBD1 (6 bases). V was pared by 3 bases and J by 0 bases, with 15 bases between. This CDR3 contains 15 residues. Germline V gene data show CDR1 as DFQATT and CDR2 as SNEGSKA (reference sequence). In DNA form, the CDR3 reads TGCAGTGCTAGGGCCCACAGGGTCAGCTCCTACGAGCAGTACTTC. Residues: CSARAHRVSSYEQYF.

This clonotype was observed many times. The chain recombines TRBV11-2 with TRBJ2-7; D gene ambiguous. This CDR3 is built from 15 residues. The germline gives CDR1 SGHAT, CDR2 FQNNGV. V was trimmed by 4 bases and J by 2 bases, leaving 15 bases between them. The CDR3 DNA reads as TGTGCCAGCAGCTCGGGCGGATTCTCCACCTACGAGCAGTACTTC. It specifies CASSSGGFSTYEQYF. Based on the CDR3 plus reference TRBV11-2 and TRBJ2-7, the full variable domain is EAGVAQSPRYKIIEKRQSVAFWCNPISGHATLYWYQQILGQGPKLLIQFQNNGVVDDSQLPKDRFSAERLKGVDSTLKIQPAKLEDSAVYLCASSSGGFSTYEQYFGPGTRLTVT.

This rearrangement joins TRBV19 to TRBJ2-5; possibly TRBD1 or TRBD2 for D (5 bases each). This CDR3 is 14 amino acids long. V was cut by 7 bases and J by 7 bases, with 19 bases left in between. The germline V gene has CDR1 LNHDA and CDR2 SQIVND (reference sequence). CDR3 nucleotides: TGTGCCAGTAATGTCAACCGGGACCAGGGGACCCAGTACTTC. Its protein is CASNVNRDQGTQYF. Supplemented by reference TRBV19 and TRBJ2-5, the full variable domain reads DGGITQSPKYLFRKEGQNVTLSCEQNLNHDAMYWYRQDPGQGLRLIYYSQIVNDFQKGDIAEGYSVSREKKESFPLTVTSAQKNPTAFYLCASNVNRDQGTQYFGPGTRLLVL.

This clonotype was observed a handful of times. The CDR3 DNA reads as TGTGCCAGAGACGCAGCTAACACTGAAGCTTTCTTT. Protein product: CARDAANTEAFF. V gene TRBV30 combines with J gene TRBJ1-1, with D uncertain. V dropped 8 bases and J dropped 2 bases, with 12 bases sitting between them. The V gene's germline CDR1 is GTSNPN and CDR2 SVGIG (reference sequence). CDR3 length equals 12 residues.

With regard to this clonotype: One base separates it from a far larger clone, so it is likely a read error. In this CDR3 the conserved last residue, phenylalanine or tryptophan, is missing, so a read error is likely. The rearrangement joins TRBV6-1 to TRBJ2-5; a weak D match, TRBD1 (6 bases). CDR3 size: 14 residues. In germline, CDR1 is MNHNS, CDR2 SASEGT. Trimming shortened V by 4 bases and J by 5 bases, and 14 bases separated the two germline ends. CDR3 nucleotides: TGTGCCAGCAGTGTCAGGACAGCCCATGAGACCCAGTACTCC. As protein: CASSVRTAHETQYS.

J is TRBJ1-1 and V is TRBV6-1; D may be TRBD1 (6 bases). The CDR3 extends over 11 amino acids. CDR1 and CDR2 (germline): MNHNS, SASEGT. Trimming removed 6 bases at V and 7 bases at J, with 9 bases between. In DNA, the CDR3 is TGTGCCAGCAGAGGACAGAGTGAAGCTTTCTTT. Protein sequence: CASRGQSEAFF.

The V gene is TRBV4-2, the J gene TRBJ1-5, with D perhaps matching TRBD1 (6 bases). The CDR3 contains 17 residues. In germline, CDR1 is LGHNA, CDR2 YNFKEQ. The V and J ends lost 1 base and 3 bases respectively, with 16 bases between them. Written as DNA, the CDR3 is TGTGCCAGCAGCCAAGTCCGGCAGGGGACCTTCAATCAGCCCCAGCATTTT. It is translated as CASSQVRQGTFNQPQHF.

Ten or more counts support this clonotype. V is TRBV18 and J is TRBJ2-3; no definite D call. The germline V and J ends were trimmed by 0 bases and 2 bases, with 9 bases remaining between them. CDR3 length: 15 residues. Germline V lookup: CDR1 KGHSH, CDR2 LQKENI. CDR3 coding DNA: TGTGCCAGCTCACCACCAAGCCGGATCACAGATACGCAGTATTTT. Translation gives CASSPPSRITDTQYF.

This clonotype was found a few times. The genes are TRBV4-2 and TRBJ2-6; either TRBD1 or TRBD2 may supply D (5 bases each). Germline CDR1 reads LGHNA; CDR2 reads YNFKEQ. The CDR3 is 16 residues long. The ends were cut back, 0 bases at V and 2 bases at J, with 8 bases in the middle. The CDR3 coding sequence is TGTGCCAGCAGCCAAGATGAGGGGACTGGGGCCAACGTCCTGACTTTC. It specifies CASSQDEGTGANVLTF.

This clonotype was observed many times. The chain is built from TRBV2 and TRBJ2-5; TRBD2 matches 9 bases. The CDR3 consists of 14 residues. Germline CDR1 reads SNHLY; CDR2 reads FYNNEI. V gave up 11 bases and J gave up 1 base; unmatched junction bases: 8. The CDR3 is CAPGQRGAQETQYF. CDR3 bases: TGTGCCCCGGGCCAGCGGGGGGCCCAAGAGACCCAGTACTTC.

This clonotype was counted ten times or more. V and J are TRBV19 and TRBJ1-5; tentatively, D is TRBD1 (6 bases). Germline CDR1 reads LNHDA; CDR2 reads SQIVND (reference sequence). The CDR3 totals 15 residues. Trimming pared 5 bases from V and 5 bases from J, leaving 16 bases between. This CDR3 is CASSGGTWTHQPQHF. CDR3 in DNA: TGTGCCAGTAGTGGGGGGACATGGACCCATCAGCCCCAGCATTTT.

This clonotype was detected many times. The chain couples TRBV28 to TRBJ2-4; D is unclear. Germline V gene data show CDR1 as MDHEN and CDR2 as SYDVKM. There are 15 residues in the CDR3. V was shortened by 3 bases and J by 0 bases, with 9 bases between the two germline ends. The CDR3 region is CASSFAYTAKNIQYF. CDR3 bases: TGTGCCAGCAGTTTTGCTTATACAGCCAAAAACATTCAGTACTTC.

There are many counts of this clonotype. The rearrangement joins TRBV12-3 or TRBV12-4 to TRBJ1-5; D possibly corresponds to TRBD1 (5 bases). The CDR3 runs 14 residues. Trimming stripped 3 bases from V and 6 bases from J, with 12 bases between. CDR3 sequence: CASSFEGDGQPQHF. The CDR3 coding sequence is TGTGCCAGCAGTTTTGAAGGGGACGGTCAGCCCCAGCATTTT.

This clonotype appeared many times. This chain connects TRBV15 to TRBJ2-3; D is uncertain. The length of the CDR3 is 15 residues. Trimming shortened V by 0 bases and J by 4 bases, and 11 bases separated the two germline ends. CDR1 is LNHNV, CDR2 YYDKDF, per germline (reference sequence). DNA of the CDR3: TGTGCCACCAGCAGAGATAGGTGGAGAGCAGATACGCAGTATTTT. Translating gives CATSRDRWRADTQYF.

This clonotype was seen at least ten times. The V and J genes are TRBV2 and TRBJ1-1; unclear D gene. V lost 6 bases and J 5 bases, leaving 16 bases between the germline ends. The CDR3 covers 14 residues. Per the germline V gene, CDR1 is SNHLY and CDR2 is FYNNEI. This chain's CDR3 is CASSAEKRETEAFF. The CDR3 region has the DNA TGTGCCAGCAGCGCAGAAAAGAGGGAGACTGAAGCTTTCTTT.

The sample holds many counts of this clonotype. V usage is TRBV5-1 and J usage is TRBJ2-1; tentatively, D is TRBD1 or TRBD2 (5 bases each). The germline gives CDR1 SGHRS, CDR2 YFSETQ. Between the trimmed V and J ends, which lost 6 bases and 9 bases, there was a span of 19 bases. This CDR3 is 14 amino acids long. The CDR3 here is CASKVGAEGTEQFF. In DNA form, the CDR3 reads TGCGCCAGCAAAGTAGGCGCAGAGGGGACTGAGCAGTTCTTC.

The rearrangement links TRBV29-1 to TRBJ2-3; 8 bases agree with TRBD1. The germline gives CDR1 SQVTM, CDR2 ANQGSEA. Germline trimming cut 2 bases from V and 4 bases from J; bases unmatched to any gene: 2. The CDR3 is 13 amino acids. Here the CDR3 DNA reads TGCAGCGTTGAACAGGGGGCTTCAGATACGCAGTATTTT. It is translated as CSVEQGASDTQYF.

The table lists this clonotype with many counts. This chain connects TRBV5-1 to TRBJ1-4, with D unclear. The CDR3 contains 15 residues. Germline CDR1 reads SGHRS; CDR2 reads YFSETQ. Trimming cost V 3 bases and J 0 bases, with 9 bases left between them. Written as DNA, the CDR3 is TGCGCCAGCAGCTCCAACGCGGCAACTAATGAAAAACTGTTTTTT. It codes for CASSSNAATNEKLFF.

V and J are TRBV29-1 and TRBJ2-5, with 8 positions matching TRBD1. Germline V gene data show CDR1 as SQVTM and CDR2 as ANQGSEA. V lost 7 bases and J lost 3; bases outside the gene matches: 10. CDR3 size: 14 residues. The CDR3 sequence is CSAYRGADEETQYF. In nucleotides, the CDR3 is TGCAGCGCCTACAGGGGGGCAGATGAAGAGACCCAGTACTTC.

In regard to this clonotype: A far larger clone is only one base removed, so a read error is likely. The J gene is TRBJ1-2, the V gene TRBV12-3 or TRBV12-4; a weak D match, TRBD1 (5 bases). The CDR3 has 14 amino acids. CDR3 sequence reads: CGSSQDNRQYGYTF. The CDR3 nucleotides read TGTGGCAGCAGCCAAGACAACAGGCAGTATGGCTACACCTTC.

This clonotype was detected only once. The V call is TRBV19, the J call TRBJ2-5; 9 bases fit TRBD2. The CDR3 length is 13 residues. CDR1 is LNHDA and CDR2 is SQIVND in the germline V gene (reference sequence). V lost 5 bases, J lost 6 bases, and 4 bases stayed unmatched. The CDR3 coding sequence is TGTGCCAGTAGTTCGAGCGGGGGGAAGACCCAGTACTTC. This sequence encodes CASSSSGGKTQYF. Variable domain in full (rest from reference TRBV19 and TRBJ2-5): DGGITQSPKYLFRKEGQNVTLSCEQNLNHDAMYWYRQDPGQGLRLIYYSQIVNDFQKGDIAEGYSVSREKKESFPLTVTSAQKNPTAFYLCASSSSGGKTQYFGPGTRLLVL.

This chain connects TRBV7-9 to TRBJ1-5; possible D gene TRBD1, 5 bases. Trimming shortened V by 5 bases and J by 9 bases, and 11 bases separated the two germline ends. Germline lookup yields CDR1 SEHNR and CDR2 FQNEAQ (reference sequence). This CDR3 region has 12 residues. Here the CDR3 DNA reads TGTGCCAGCAGCCCAGCGGGGGGGCCCCAGCATTTT. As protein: CASSPAGGPQHF.

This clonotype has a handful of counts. The chain's CDR3 is CASSWRGGSYEQYF. CDR3 nucleotide sequence: TGCGCCAGCAGCTGGCGGGGGGGATCCTACGAGCAGTACTTC. V usage is TRBV5-1 and J usage is TRBJ2-7; 9 nucleotides align to TRBD2. The CDR3 spans 14 residues. In germline, CDR1 is SGHRS, CDR2 YFSETQ. J gave up 1 base and V 3 bases, and 2 bases lay outside the gene matches.

CDR3 loop: CASSSPPGTQYF. In DNA form, the CDR3 reads TGTGCCAGCAGCTCCCCTCCCGGCACCCAGTACTTC. V usage is TRBV5-4 and J usage is TRBJ2-5; the D is unclear. The CDR3 runs to 12 residues. Germline CDR1 reads SGHNT; CDR2 reads YYREEE (reference sequence). Trimming left V 3 bases short and J 8 bases short, with 11 bases between.

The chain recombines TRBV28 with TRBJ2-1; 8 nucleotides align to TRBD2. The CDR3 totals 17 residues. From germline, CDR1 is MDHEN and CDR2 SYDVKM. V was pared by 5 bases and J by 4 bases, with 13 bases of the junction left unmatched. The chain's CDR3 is CASSRSGRGGGYNEQFF. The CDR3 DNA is TGTGCCAGCAGTCGCTCCGGGAGGGGCGGGGGATACAATGAGCAGTTCTTC.